The sequence of this T cell receptor beta chain was determined in a study of shared T cell receptors in the human thymus. Clones were sequenced by immunoSEQ multiplex PCR, and TCRdb holds only the in-frame ones, with some missing. The table includes some 700,000 clones, approximately 85% detected once. Per germline, CDR1 SGHNT and CDR2 YYREEE (reference sequence). CDR3 length: 15 residues. V shed 6 bases and J shed 8 bases, with 23 bases lying between them. The same data also contributed to another study, on human thymus T cells. From that study: Corrective cardiac operations yielded the resected thymus tissue. Unrelated individuals had highly overlapping thymic repertoires, as reported in related research.

This clonotype was obtained from a girl less than two years old with a congenital heart defect. The chain recombines TRBV5-4 with TRBJ1-2; D is uncertain. Sequencing input: thymocytes. CDR3 in DNA: TGTGCCAGCACCTTCCCGGACCGACCCTCGGGGGGCTACACCTTC. It is translated as CASTFPDRPSGGYTF.